These 14 T cell receptor beta chains originate from one sample sequenced in a study of cytomegalovirus exposure and HLA in healthy donors. Libraries were prepared by immunoSEQ multiplex PCR; TCRdb keeps only in-frame clonotypes and omits some of them. In the table there are about 160,000 clones, approximately 89% of which are singletons. The sequencing input was PBMCs. These receptors all stem from a man aged 18 to 29 in good health and CMV-seropositive.

The rearrangement joins TRBV5-4 to TRBJ1-2; 9 nucleotides align to TRBD1. CDR3 length equals 14 residues. The J segment lost 6 bases and the V segment lost 5 bases, leaving 8 bases of the junction unmatched. Germline values: CDR1 SGHNT, CDR2 YYREEE (reference sequence). The CDR3 coding sequence is TGTGCCAGCAGACTACAACAGGGGGCCCATGGCTACACCTTC. This gives the protein CASRLQQGAHGYTF.

The chain is built from TRBV6-7 and TRBJ1-1; 7 nucleotides align to TRBD1. Being an ORF, TRBV6-7 has a function that is uncertain. V lost 7 bases, J lost 2 bases, and 13 bases stayed unmatched. The CDR3 runs 16 residues. The CDR3 sequence: CASNLKKGAHNTEAFF. CDR3 coding DNA: TGTGCCAGCAACCTAAAAAAGGGGGCGCATAACACTGAAGCTTTCTTT.

V is TRBV7-9 and J is TRBJ2-7; D might be TRBD1 (5 bases). The germline V gene has CDR1 SEHNR and CDR2 FQNEAQ (reference sequence). Trimming took 2 bases from V and 4 from J, leaving 18 bases between them. The CDR3 runs to 16 residues. The CDR3 sequence is CASSLSRGRLDYEQYF. As DNA, the CDR3 is TGTGCCAGCAGCTTATCAAGGGGCCGGCTTGATTACGAGCAGTACTTC.

The chain recombines TRBV6-5 with TRBJ1-1; no clear D. The CDR3 consists of 14 residues. CDR1 is MNHEY, CDR2 SVGAGI, per germline. With 8 bases removed from V and 3 bases from J, the gap between germline ends came to 16 bases. The CDR3 bases are TGTGCCAGCGGGAGGTTACTCGGGGACACTGAAGCTTTCTTT. Translation: CASGRLLGDTEAFF.

The CDR3 protein is CASSPWTSGEGDTQYF. CDR3 coding DNA: TGCGCCAGCAGCCCGTGGACTAGCGGGGAGGGAGATACGCAGTATTTT. The rearrangement links TRBV5-1 to TRBJ2-3; 12 bases agree with TRBD2. Per the germline V gene, CDR1 is SGHRS and CDR2 is YFSETQ. Trimming removed 4 bases from V and 5 bases from J; junction bases left unmatched: 8. The CDR3 sequence is 16 residues long.

J is TRBJ2-6 and V is TRBV4-1, with 12 bases that match TRBD2. This CDR3 has 18 residues. V lost 5 bases, J lost 1 base, and 6 bases stayed unmatched. Germline V lookup: CDR1 MGHRA, CDR2 YSYEKL. The CDR3, as DNA: TGCGCCAGCAGCTGGGAGACTAGCGGGAGTTCTGGGGCCAACGTCCTGACTTTC. Residues: CASSWETSGSSGANVLTF.

In its sample, this clone was seen a few times. The chain uses TRBV7-9 and TRBJ2-7; D is perhaps TRBD2 (5 bases). The V end lost 5 bases, the J end lost 7 bases, and 15 bases lay between the germline ends. The germline V gene encodes CDR1 SEHNR and CDR2 FQNEAQ (reference sequence). There are 13 residues in the CDR3. CDR3 in amino acids: CASSAPRGYEQYF. Here the CDR3 DNA reads TGTGCCAGCAGCGCCCCACGAGGGTATGAGCAGTACTTC.

The chain couples TRBV5-1 to TRBJ2-3; 13 bases are shared with TRBD2. This CDR3 has 17 residues. Germline assignment: CDR1 SGHRS and CDR2 YFSETQ. The J segment lost 5 bases and the V segment lost 3 bases, leaving 9 bases of the junction unmatched. The CDR3 reads CASSSFGLAGVLDTQYF. The CDR3 bases are TGCGCCAGCAGCTCTTTTGGACTAGCGGGAGTTTTAGATACGCAGTATTTT.

The chain couples TRBV9 to TRBJ1-1; 8 bases agree with TRBD1. CDR3 length: 13 amino acids. Germline CDR1 and CDR2: SGDLS and YYNGEE. Losses at the gene ends were 1 base for V and 4 bases for J; bases not matched to a gene: 0. The CDR3 coding sequence is TGTGCCAGCAGCGTAACAGGGGGCACTGAAGCTTTCTTT. It translates to CASSVTGGTEAFF.

The chain recombines TRBV27 with TRBJ1-4; a possible D gene is TRBD1 (5 bases). V lost 3 bases to trimming and J lost 4 bases, with 12 bases between them. Germline assignment: CDR1 MNHEY and CDR2 SMNVEV (reference sequence). The CDR3 has 15 residues. As DNA, the CDR3 is TGTGCCAGCAGTTTCGGGGGAACTTTTAATGAAAAACTGTTTTTT. Its translation is CASSFGGTFNEKLFF.

This clone is a singleton in its sample. V is TRBV5-1 and J is TRBJ2-7; D is possibly TRBD2 (8 bases). Germline V gene lookup returns CDR1 SGHRS and CDR2 YFSETQ. This CDR3 is 17 amino acids long. V was clipped by 0 bases and J by 0 bases, with 16 bases between them. The CDR3 coding sequence is TGCGCCAGCAGCTTGGCCCTTAGCGGGGACAGCTCCTACGAGCAGTACTTC. As protein: CASSLALSGDSSYEQYF.

The gene calls are TRBV5-1 and TRBJ2-3; tentatively, D is TRBD1 (7 bases). In germline, CDR1 is SGHRS, CDR2 YFSETQ. V was trimmed by 4 bases and J by 4 bases, leaving 13 bases between them. The CDR3 totals 14 residues. The CDR3 DNA reads as TGCGCCAGCAGCCCCAGGGGGGCCCCAGATACGCAGTATTTT. Protein: CASSPRGAPDTQYF.

The chain uses TRBV28 and TRBJ2-5; possible D gene TRBD1, 5 bases. Germline CDR1 reads MDHEN; CDR2 reads SYDVKM. The V end lost 5 bases, the J end lost 4 bases, and 14 bases lay between the germline ends. This CDR3 contains 14 residues. CDR3 region: CASSTLQDRETQYF. Here the CDR3 DNA reads TGTGCCAGCAGTACACTACAGGATCGAGAGACCCAGTACTTC.

V usage is TRBV25-1 and J usage is TRBJ2-1, with 9 nucleotides matching TRBD1. There are 15 residues in the CDR3. The J segment lost 5 bases and the V segment lost 3 bases, leaving 5 bases of the junction unmatched. CDR1 is MGHDK, CDR2 SYGVNS, per germline. The CDR3 spells CASSDWDRDNNEQFF. The CDR3 DNA follows: TGTGCCAGCAGTGATTGGGACAGGGATAACAATGAGCAGTTCTTC.